These 21 T cell receptor beta chains share one sample of origin, sequenced in a study of graft-versus-host responses after intestinal transplantation. Generated by immunoSEQ multiplex PCR, the TCRdb table keeps only in-frame clones and is missing some. This table holds a few thousand clones, around three quarters found once. The sequences come from PBMCs, collected 300 to 340 days after intestinal transplant. These receptors were obtained from a human patient who received an intestinal transplant, so some T cells may come from the graft donor.

The V call is TRBV27, the J call TRBJ1-2; 8 bases are a match to TRBD1. The germline V gene has CDR1 MNHEY and CDR2 SMNVEV (reference sequence). J lost 4 bases, V lost 5 bases, and 0 bases had no gene match. This CDR3 is built from 12 residues. The CDR3 nucleotides are TGTGCCAGCAGTACAGGGGGCTATGGCTACACCTTC. Protein sequence: CASSTGGYGYTF.

The CDR3 sequence: CASSYKTGGNVYEQYF. CDR3 in DNA: TGTGCCAGCAGCTATAAAACAGGGGGCAACGTCTACGAGCAGTACTTC. V usage is TRBV7-8 and J usage is TRBJ2-7; 9 bases are shared with TRBD1. Germline V gene data show CDR1 as SGHVS and CDR2 as FQNEAQ. With V trimmed by 4 bases and J by 3 bases, 10 bases remained unmatched. There are 16 residues in the CDR3.

V usage is TRBV6-1 and J usage is TRBJ2-3; 8 bases line up with TRBD2. The V and J ends lost 5 bases and 4 bases, in that order; junction bases with no gene match: 8. The CDR3 is 15 residues long. From germline, CDR1 is MNHNS and CDR2 SASEGT. DNA of the CDR3: TGTGCCAGCAGTCCTCGGGGGGGTGTCCCAGATACGCAGTATTTT. Amino acid sequence: CASSPRGGVPDTQYF.

The V call is TRBV7-2, the J call TRBJ1-5; TRBD1 matches 10 bases. This CDR3 comprises 15 residues. With 1 base clipped from V and 5 bases from J, the junction kept 2 bases outside the gene matches. In germline, CDR1 is SGHTA, CDR2 FQGNSA. CDR3 bases: TGTGCCAGCAGCTTAGAGGGGACAGGGGATCAGCCCCAGCATTTT. Translating it yields CASSLEGTGDQPQHF.

As for this clone: This sequence may be a read error, since a much larger clone differs from it by one base. The DNA for the CDR3 is TGTGCCACCTGGGGCACCGGGGAGCTGTTTTTT. It is translated as CATWGTGELFF. V gene TRBV6-6 combines with J gene TRBJ2-2; no clear D gene. CDR3 length: 11 amino acids. CDR1 and CDR2 (germline): MNHNY, SVGAGI (reference sequence). The ends were cut back, 10 bases at V and 4 bases at J, with 7 bases in the middle.

This chain uses TRBV12-5 with TRBJ1-1; D is possibly TRBD1 (6 bases). CDR1 is LGHNT and CDR2 is FRNRAP in the germline V gene. The CDR3 loop spans 14 amino acids. The V end was cut by 2 bases, the J end by 4 bases, with 11 bases between. The CDR3 here is CASGLWGGSTEAFF. For the CDR3, the DNA is TGTGCTAGTGGTTTGTGGGGGGGCTCCACTGAAGCTTTCTTT.

The chain has TRBV11-2 and TRBJ2-4; D ambiguous. The germline V and J ends were trimmed by 6 bases and 1 base, with 13 bases remaining between them. Germline lookup yields CDR1 SGHAT and CDR2 FQNNGV. The CDR3 has 15 amino acids. For the CDR3, the DNA is TGTGCCAGCAGGGACCGAACCCTGGCCAAAAACATTCAGTACTTC. This translates into CASRDRTLAKNIQYF.

The J gene is TRBJ1-5, the V gene TRBV27; TRBD1 might be the D (5 bases). Looked up from germline, CDR1 is MNHEY and CDR2 is SMNVEV (reference sequence). This CDR3 is built from 14 residues. V lost 6 bases to trimming and J lost 6 bases, with 15 bases between them. CDR3 DNA: TGTGCCAGCAGCCGCTCGGGGGGAGGTCAGCCCCAGCATTTT. Translation: CASSRSGGGQPQHF.

The table lists this clone with a few counts. This chain links TRBV6-5 with TRBJ2-2; D gene uncertain. Trimming removed 10 bases at V and 4 bases at J, with 7 bases between. This CDR3 region has 11 residues. Per the germline V gene, CDR1 is MNHEY and CDR2 is SVGAGI. The CDR3 region is CATWVTGELFF. DNA for the CDR3: TGTGCCACCTGGGTCACCGGGGAGCTGTTTTTT.

The rearrangement uses TRBV18 and TRBJ2-2, with TRBD1 matching over 7 bases. The CDR3 runs 17 residues. V gave up 0 bases and J gave up 6 bases; unmatched junction bases: 10. Germline V lookup: CDR1 KGHSH, CDR2 LQKENI. The CDR3 bases are TGTGCCAGCTCACCACCCCCGGGGAAGGGGGCCTCCGGGGAGCTGTTTTTT. Its translation: CASSPPPGKGASGELFF.

This clone has a handful of counts. The gene calls are TRBV6-5 and TRBJ1-4; a weak D match, TRBD1 (6 bases). Germline V gene data show CDR1 as MNHEY and CDR2 as SVGAGI. Trimming cost V 8 bases and J 6 bases, with 16 bases left between them. This CDR3 region has 14 residues. CDR3 bases: TGTGCCAGCGCGCGTCGGACAGCAGATGAAAAACTGTTTTTT. Its protein product is CASARRTADEKLFF.

The genes are TRBV30 and TRBJ1-1, with 9 bases aligning to TRBD1. The CDR3 consists of 12 residues. V lost 5 bases, J lost 5 bases, and 3 bases stayed unmatched. Germline assignment: CDR1 GTSNPN and CDR2 SVGIG (reference sequence). CDR3 loop: CAWGQGYTEAFF. In nucleotides, the CDR3 is TGTGCCTGGGGACAGGGGTATACTGAAGCTTTCTTT.

V usage is TRBV5-5 and J usage is TRBJ2-3, with TRBD2 matching 9 bases. CDR3 size: 15 residues. Germline trimming cut 0 bases from V and 3 bases from J; bases unmatched to any gene: 2. The germline V gene encodes CDR1 SGHKS and CDR2 YYEKEE (reference sequence). DNA of the CDR3: TGTGCCAGCAGCTTGGCAGCGGGGGGTACAGATACGCAGTATTTT. Protein sequence: CASSLAAGGTDTQYF.

For this clone: This sample includes further DNA sequences coding for the same CDR3. The V gene is TRBV6-6, the J gene TRBJ2-7; D might be TRBD1 (6 bases). V gave up 0 bases and J gave up 0 bases, with 9 bases separating them. The CDR3 is 15 residues long. Germline loops: CDR1 MNHNY, CDR2 SVGAGI (reference sequence). As DNA, the CDR3 is TGTGCCAGCAGTTACTCGGACAGCTCCTCCTACGAGCAGTACTTC. Amino acid sequence: CASSYSDSSSYEQYF.

This clone has just a few counts. The chain recombines TRBV15 with TRBJ2-3, with D perhaps being TRBD1 or TRBD2 (5 bases each). The germline CDR1 and CDR2 sequences are LNHNV and YYDKDF (reference sequence). Deletions cut 5 bases from V and 4 bases from J, with 13 bases between. This CDR3 is built from 14 residues. The DNA for the CDR3 is TGTGCCACCAGCGGGGGAAGGGCCGCAGATACGCAGTATTTT. Residues: CATSGGRAADTQYF.

The chain uses TRBV7-9 and TRBJ2-7; D gene uncertain. V lost 2 bases, J lost 3 bases, and 20 bases lay in between. This CDR3 comprises 17 residues. CDR1 and CDR2 from the germline V gene are SEHNR and FQNEAQ (reference sequence). CDR3 in DNA: TGTGCCAGCAGCTTATGCGTAACAACAGAAAGATGCTACGAGCAGTACTTC. Its translation is CASSLCVTTERCYEQYF.

This chain joins TRBV6-5 and TRBJ2-4; D remains unclear. The CDR3 runs 13 residues. CDR1 and CDR2 from the germline V gene are MNHEY and SVGAGI. Trimming stripped 5 bases from V and 1 base from J, with 6 bases between. The DNA of the CDR3 is TGTGCCAGCAGTGAAGAGGCCAAAAACATTCAGTACTTC. It codes for CASSEEAKNIQYF.

The sample holds a few counts of this clone. Other nucleotide sequences from this sample produce the same CDR3. The chain carries TRBV4-3 and TRBJ1-4; D gene unclear. V was shortened by 4 bases and J by 8 bases, with 14 bases between the two germline ends. Per germline, CDR1 LGHNA and CDR2 YSLEER. This CDR3 is built from 14 residues. The CDR3 nucleotides are TGCGCCAGCAGCCCCCTAGGACCGTCGGAAAAACTGTTTTTT. Translation: CASSPLGPSEKLFF.

The J gene is TRBJ2-3, the V gene TRBV6-4; TRBD1 matches 7 bases. The V gene's germline CDR1 is MRHNA and CDR2 SNTAGT. V was clipped by 4 bases and J by 2 bases; unmatched bases: 6. The CDR3 contains 15 residues. The chain's CDR3 is CASSGSGQTTDTQYF. The CDR3 DNA reads TGTGCCAGCAGTGGGTCGGGACAGACCACAGATACGCAGTATTTT.

Regarding this clone: Other DNA sequences in the sample encode the same CDR3. The chain is built from TRBV5-4 and TRBJ2-7, with a tentative D call TRBD1 (5 bases). Germline V lookup: CDR1 SGHNT, CDR2 YYREEE (reference sequence). V lost 2 bases, J lost 4 bases, and 13 bases lay in between. This CDR3 is built from 14 residues. CDR3 in amino acids: CASSLRGADYEQYF. In nucleotides, the CDR3 is TGTGCCAGCAGCTTAAGGGGCGCGGATTACGAGCAGTACTTC.

This chain links TRBV6-6 with TRBJ2-7; D is uncertain. Germline loops: CDR1 MNHNY, CDR2 SVGAGI (reference sequence). The CDR3 has 12 residues. Trimming took off 5 bases at V and 2 bases at J, with 7 bases between the two ends. The CDR3 bases are TGTGCCAGCAGTCGTCAGACCTACGAGCAGTACTTC. It yields the protein CASSRQTYEQYF.